This TCR beta chain comes out of a study of T cells in Graves' hyperthyroidism and ophthalmopathy. Whole-study results and caveats: Researchers report that a 13 V-J model separated ophthalmopathy from stable hyperthyroidism. Clonotypes that were expanded in thyroid above 0.001 mostly appeared in blood too.

This clonotype occurred a few times. Its antigen is currently unknown. Losses at the gene ends were 7 bases for V and 0 bases for J; bases not matched to a gene: 5. Germline V gene data show CDR1 as SQVTM and CDR2 as ANQGSEA. This CDR3 is built from 14 residues. TCR beta CDR3 region amplification was performed from RNA transcripts. HTBI primers drove first-round RT-PCR of the TCR CDR3. TCRdb called the multiplex PCR reads again in MiXCR, with one record for every CDR3 protein. The sample lists about 640,000 distinct CDR3 sequences, about a fifth seen once, with under 35% in the top ten. The study included ophthalmopathy patients with Clinical Activity Score at least 3, NOSPECS grade at least 4 and duration under 3 months.

The chain carries TRBV29-1 and TRBJ2-1; 8 bases align to TRBD1. The TCR was taken from a man between 25 and 39 years old with Graves' ophthalmopathy. The specimen sequenced was blood. The CDR3 nucleotides are TGCAGCGCAGGGGACAGGACCTCCTACAATGAGCAGTTCTTC. Amino acids: CSAGDRTSYNEQFF.